Listed here is a single T cell receptor beta chain. This clonotype has a count of ten or more. Its antigen remains unidentified. Qualities for individual bases were not recorded, and no much larger clone is one base off. The data were obtained in a study of Graves' ophthalmopathy and Graves' hyperthyroidism (dated by TCRdb to 2016 to 2019). Regarding the complete study: Peripheral blood was collected at initial diagnosis, prior to any treatment. The study used signatures of the TCR beta repertoire to tell Graves' ophthalmopathy apart from Graves' hyperthyroidism and to predict which patients would progress to ophthalmopathy. In total, 135 blood samples were TCR-sequenced: some 40 ophthalmopathy, some 75 hyperthyroidism and approximately 17 hyperthyroidism-to-ophthalmopathy patients. To explore V-J signatures distinguishing ophthalmopathy from hyperthyroidism, a discovery set of about a hundred patients (more than 40 ophthalmopathy, over 55 stable hyperthyroidism) was enrolled. For independent validation, a separate cohort was made up of some 18 hyperthyroidism patients plus 17 patients who later progressed from hyperthyroidism to ophthalmopathy. T-cell repertoires of thyroid tissue and blood were compared in more than five hyperthyroidism patients. Following sample collection, hyperthyroidism patients were given methimazole at a starting dose of 30 mg daily, and ophthalmopathy patients were given high-dose intravenous methylprednisolone. For training and testing, the 95 to 100 patients in the discovery cohort were randomly divided in a 7:3 ratio. On the study overall, not on this receptor specifically: In cross-validation, the 13-signature model distinguished ophthalmopathy from stable hyperthyroidism with approximately 85% sensitivity and nearly 82% specificity, and in the test set the corresponding values were roughly 78% and 74%. In validation, the model predicted ophthalmopathy progression with more than 55% sensitivity and 72.22% specificity; some 13 predicted patients were CT-confirmed with GO in a median of 6.5 months. Among expanded thyroid clonotypes with frequency above 0.001, most also showed up in blood, which suggests that blood repertoires may reflect the thyroid immune response. Sample size was not statistically predetermined, and group allocation was not concealed from the investigators.

Ophthalmopathy patients were characterized by moderately to severely active disease, a Clinical Activity Score of at least 3, a NOSPECS grade of at least 4, and a disease duration under 3 months. Patients were excluded if they had other autoimmune diseases, uncontrolled infections, pregnancy or lactation. Diagnosis was based on clinical symptoms, serum thyroxine, TRAb, thyroid ultrasound and orbital computed tomography. Ficoll-Paque density gradient centrifugation was used to isolate PBMCs from about 10 ml of fresh peripheral blood. Trizol reagent was used to extract the total RNA, and its quality was then checked on an Agilent 2100 Bioanalyzer. In the germline V gene, CDR1 corresponds to MNHEY and CDR2 to SVGAGI. The CDR3 starts with the cysteine, ends with the phenylalanine, and has 14 residues. Here the CDR3 DNA is all that survives: 42 bases in frame from base 1. Clipping removes 0 bases from V and 5 bases from J, with 3 as the unmatched junction base count.

For repertoire sequencing, the TCR beta CDR3 regions were amplified from RNA transcripts. HTBI primers and the Qiagen OneStep RT-PCR kit were used in a first-round RT-PCR, which was followed by a second-round multiplex PCR, size selection and purification. The libraries underwent paired-end sequencing with 100 bp reads on an Illumina HiSeq2000. Concerning the study's data processing: SOAPnuke was used for read processing, and reads with adapters, uncalled bases, a mean Phred below 15, or no exact constant-primer or identifier match were discarded. COPE v1.2.5 was used to merge high-quality paired reads. Unique nucleotide sequences were defined as clonotypes and aligned to IMGT TRB V, D and J references using MiTCR v1.1. The analysis was limited to V-J combinations with a frequency above 0.0001, which together covered around 99% of the repertoires. For each V-J combination, a TCR clonal expansion and chaos score was defined as F50 clonal expansion divided by the chaos observed in the TCRdist matrix. Welch's t-statistics and random forest were used to narrow the features down to 13 V-J combinations, which were then fed into a naive Bayes classifier. The Morisita-Horn index was used to measure how similar the thyroid and blood repertoires were. The public reads were reprocessed in TCRdb via fastp at Q25 and MiXCR, keeping in-frame beta chains. Entries are consolidated by CDR3 protein sequence, retaining the most common genes and DNA. The V and J calls, along with clone size, are taken from TCRdb and not from the paper's own processing. This sample is represented by about 500,000 distinct CDR3 sequences; 14% of them were singletons. The top ten clones comprise 9.8% of the sample.

Sequencing was done on a sample of blood. The source is a woman aged 25 to 39 with Graves' ophthalmopathy. Donor details come from another sample of the same person, matched by shared clones. Rearrangement joined TRBV6-5 to TRBJ2-7, with 8 middle bases fitting TRBD1. The CDR3 region: CASSYSGQGHEQYF. Read as DNA, the sequence is TGTGCCAGCAGTTACTCCGGACAGGGCCACGAGCAGTACTTC.